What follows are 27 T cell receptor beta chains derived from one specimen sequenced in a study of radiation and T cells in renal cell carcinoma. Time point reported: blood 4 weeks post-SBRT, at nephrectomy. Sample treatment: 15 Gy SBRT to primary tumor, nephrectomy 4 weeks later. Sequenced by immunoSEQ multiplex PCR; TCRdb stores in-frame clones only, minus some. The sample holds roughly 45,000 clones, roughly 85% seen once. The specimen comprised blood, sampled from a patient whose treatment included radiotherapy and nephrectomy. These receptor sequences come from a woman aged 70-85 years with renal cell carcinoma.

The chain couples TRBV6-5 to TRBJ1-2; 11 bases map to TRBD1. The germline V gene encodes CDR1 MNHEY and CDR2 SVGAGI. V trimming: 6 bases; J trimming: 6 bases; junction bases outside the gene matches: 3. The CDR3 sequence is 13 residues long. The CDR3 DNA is TGTGCCAGCAGAGGACAGGGGGCTCATGGCTACACCTTC. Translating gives CASRGQGAHGYTF.

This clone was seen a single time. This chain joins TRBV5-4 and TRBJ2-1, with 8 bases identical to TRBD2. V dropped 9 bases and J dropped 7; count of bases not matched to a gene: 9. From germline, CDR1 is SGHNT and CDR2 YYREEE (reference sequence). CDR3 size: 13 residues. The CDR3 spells CAIGGGGPNEQFF. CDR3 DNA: TGTGCCATTGGGGGCGGGGGGCCTAATGAGCAGTTCTTC.

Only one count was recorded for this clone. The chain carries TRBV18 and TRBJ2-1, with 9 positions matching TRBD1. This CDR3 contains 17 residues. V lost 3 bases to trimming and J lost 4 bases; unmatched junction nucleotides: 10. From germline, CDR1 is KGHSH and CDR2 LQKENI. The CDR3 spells CASSPLEVGQGYNEQFF. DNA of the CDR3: TGTGCCAGCTCACCTTTAGAGGTGGGACAGGGATACAATGAGCAGTTCTTC.

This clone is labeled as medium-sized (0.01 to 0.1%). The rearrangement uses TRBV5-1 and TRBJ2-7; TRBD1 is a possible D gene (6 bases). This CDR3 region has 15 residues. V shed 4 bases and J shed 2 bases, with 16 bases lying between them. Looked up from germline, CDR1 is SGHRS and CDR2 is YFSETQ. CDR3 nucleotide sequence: TGCGCCAGCAGCGACCCCGGGACACCCCCCTACGAGCAGTACTTC. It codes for CASSDPGTPPYEQYF. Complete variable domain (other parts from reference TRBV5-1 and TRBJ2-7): KAGVTQTPRYLIKTRGQQVTLSCSPISGHRSVSWYQQTPGQGLQFLFEYFSETQRNKGNFPGRFSGRQFSNSRSEMNVSTLELGDSALYLCASSDPGTPPYEQYFGPGTRLTVT.

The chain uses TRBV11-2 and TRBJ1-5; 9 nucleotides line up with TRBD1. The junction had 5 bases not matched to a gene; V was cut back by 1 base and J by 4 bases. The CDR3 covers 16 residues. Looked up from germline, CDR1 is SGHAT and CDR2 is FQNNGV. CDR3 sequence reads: CASSLGIGTGNQPQHF. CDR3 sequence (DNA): TGTGCCAGCAGCTTAGGGATCGGGACAGGGAATCAGCCCCAGCATTTT.

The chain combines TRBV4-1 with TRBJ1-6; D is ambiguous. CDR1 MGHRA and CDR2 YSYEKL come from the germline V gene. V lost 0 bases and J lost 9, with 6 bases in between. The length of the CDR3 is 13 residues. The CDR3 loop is CASSQDASSPLHF. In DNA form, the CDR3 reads TGCGCCAGCAGCCAAGATGCCAGTTCACCCCTCCACTTT.

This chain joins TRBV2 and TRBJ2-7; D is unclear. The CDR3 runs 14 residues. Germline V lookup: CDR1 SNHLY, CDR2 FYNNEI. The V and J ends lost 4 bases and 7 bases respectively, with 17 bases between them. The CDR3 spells CASSGSSLVGEQYF. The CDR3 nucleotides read TGTGCCAGCAGTGGGTCTAGTCTTGTGGGTGAGCAGTACTTC.

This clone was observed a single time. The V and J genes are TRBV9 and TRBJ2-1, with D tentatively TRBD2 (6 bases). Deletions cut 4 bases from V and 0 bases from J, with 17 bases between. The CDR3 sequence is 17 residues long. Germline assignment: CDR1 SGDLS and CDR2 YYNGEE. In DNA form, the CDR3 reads TGTGCCAGCAGCCACACGGGGACTGGAAGCTCCTACAATGAGCAGTTCTTC. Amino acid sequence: CASSHTGTGSSYNEQFF. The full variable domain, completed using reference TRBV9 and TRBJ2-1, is DSGVTQTPKHLITATGQRVTLRCSPRSGDLSVYWYQQSLDQGLQFLIQYYNGEERAKGNILERFSAQQFPDLHSELNLSSLELGDSALYFCASSHTGTGSSYNEQFFGPGTRLTVL.

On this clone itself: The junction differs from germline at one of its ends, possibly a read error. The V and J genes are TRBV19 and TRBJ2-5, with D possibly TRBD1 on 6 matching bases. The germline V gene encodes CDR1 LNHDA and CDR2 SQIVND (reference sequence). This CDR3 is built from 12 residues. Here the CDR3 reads CASMGRGETQYF. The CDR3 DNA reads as TGTGCTAGTATGGGCAGGGGAGAGACCCAGTACTTC.

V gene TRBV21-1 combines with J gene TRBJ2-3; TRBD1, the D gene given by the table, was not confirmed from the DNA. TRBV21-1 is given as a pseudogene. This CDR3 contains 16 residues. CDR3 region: CASSKGRGICTDTQYF. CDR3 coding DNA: TGTGCCAGCAGCAAGGGAAGGGGTATATGCACAGATACGCAGTATTTT.

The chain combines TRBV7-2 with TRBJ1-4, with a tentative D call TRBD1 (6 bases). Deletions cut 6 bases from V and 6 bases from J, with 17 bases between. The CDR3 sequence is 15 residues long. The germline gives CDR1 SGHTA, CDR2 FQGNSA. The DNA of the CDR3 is TGTGCCAGCAGGAACCCCGGGGCAGGGGATGAAAAACTGTTTTTT. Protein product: CASRNPGAGDEKLFF.

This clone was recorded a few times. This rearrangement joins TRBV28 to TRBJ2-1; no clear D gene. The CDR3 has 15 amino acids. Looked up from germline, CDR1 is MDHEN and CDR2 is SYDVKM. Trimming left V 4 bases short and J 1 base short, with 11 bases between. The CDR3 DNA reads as TGTGCCAGCAGTTCCCCCGACCTGTCCTACAATGAGCAGTTCTTC. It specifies CASSSPDLSYNEQFF.

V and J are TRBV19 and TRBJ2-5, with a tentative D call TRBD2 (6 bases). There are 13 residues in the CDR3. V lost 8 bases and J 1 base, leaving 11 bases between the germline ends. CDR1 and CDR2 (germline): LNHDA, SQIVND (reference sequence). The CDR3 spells CASQRGSQETQYF. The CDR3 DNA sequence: TGTGCCAGTCAACGGGGGAGCCAAGAGACCCAGTACTTC.

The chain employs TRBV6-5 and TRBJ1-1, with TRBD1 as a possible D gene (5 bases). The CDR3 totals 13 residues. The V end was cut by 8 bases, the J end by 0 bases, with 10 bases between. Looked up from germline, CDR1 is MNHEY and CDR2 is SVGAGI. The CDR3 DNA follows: TGTGCCAGCCAGGGCACTATGAACACTGAAGCTTTCTTT. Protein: CASQGTMNTEAFF.

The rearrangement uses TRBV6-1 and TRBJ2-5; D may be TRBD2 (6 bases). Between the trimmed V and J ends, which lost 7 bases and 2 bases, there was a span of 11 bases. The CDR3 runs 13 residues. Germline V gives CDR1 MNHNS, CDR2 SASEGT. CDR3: CASKVGLQETQYF. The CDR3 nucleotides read TGTGCCAGCAAAGTGGGACTGCAAGAGACCCAGTACTTC.

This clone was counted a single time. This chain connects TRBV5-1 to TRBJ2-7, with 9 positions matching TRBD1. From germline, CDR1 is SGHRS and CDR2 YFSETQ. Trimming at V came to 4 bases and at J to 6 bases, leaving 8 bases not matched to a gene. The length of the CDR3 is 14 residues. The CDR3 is CASSTGTGSSEQYF. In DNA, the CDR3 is TGCGCCAGCAGCACCGGGACAGGGAGCTCCGAGCAGTACTTC.

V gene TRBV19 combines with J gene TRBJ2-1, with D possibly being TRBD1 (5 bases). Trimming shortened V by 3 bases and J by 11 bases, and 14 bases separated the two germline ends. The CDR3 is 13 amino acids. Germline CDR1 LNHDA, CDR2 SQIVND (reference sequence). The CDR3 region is CASSILDKRKQFF. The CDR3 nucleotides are TGTGCCAGTAGTATTCTGGACAAACGTAAGCAGTTCTTC.

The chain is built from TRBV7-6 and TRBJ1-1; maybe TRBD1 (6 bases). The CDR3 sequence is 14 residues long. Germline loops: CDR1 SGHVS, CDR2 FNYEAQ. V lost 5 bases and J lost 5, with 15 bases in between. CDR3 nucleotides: TGTGCCAGCAGCCAGGGCCCGAGGGGGACTGAAGCTTTCTTT. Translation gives CASSQGPRGTEAFF.

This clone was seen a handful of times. CDR3 sequence: CASSSWTGGLSMNTEAFF. CDR3 in DNA: TGTGCCAGCAGCTCCTGGACAGGGGGACTATCCATGAACACTGAAGCTTTCTTT. This chain uses TRBV5-5 with TRBJ1-1, with 10 positions matching TRBD1. From germline, CDR1 is SGHKS and CDR2 YYEKEE (reference sequence). The CDR3 sequence is 18 residues long. V was pared by 3 bases and J by 0 bases, with 11 bases of the junction left unmatched.

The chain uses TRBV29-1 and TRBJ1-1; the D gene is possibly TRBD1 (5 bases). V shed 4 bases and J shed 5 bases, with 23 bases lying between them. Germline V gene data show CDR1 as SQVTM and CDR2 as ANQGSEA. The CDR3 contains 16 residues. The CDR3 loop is CSVGPQGQGGRTEAFF. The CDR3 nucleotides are TGCAGCGTTGGTCCTCAAGGGCAGGGAGGGAGGACTGAAGCTTTCTTT.

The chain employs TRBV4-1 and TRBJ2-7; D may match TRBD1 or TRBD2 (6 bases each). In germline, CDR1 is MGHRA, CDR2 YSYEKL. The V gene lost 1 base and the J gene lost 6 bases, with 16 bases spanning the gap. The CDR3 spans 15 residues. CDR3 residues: CASSQAPGGASEQYF. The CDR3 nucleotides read TGCGCCAGCAGCCAAGCACCCGGGGGCGCCTCCGAGCAGTACTTC.

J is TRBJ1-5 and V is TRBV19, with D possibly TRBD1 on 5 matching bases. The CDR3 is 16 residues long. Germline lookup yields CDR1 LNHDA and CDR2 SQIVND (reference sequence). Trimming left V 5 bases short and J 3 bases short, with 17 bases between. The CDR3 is CASSVERGPLNQPQHF. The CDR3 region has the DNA TGTGCCAGTAGTGTCGAGAGGGGCCCCCTCAATCAGCCCCAGCATTTT.

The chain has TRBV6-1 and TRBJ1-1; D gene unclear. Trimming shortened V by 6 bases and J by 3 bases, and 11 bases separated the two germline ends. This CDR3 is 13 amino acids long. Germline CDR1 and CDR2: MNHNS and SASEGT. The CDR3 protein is CASRNSRDTEAFF. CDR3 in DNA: TGTGCCAGCAGGAACAGCCGGGACACTGAAGCTTTCTTT.

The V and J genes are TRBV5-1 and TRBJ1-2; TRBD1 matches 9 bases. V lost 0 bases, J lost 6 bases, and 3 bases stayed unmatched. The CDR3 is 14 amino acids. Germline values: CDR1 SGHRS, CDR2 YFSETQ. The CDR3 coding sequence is TGCGCCAGCAGCTTGGTGGGACAGGGTCATGGCTACACCTTC. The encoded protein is CASSLVGQGHGYTF.

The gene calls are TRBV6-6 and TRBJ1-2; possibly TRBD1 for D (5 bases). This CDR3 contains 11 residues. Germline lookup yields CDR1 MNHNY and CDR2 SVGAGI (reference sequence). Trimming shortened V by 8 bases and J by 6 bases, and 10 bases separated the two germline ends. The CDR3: CASGTPDGYTF. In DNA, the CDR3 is TGTGCCAGCGGGACCCCGGATGGCTACACCTTC.

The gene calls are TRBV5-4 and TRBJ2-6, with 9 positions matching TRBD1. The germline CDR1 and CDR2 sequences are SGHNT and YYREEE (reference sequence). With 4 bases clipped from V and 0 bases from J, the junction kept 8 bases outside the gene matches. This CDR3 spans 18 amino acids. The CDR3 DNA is TGTGCCAGCAGCCCTAGGGGGACAGGGTACTCTGGGGCCAACGTCCTGACTTTC. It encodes CASSPRGTGYSGANVLTF. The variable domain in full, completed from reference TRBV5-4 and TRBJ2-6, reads ETGVTQSPTHLIKTRGQQVTLRCSSQSGHNTVSWYQQALGQGPQFIFQYYREEENGRGNFPPRFSGLQFPNYSSELNVNALELDDSALYLCASSPRGTGYSGANVLTFGAGSRLTVL.

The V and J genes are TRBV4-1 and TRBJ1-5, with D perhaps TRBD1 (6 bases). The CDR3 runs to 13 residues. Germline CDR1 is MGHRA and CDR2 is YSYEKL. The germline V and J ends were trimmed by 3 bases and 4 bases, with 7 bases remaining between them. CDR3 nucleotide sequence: TGCGCCAGCAGCCACGACAGGAATCAGCCCCAGCATTTT. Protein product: CASSHDRNQPQHF.